Following are 27 T cell receptor beta chains from one sample sequenced in a study of metastatic and nonmetastatic thyroid tumors. TCRdb re-called the PCR reads through MiXCR. The repertoire holds about 13,000 clones, with approximately 23% as singletons. Not a single patient had been given any form of treatment at any point before undergoing thyroid surgery. Input material: adjacent normal tissue. The receptors shown here come from a female donor with papillary thyroid cancer or a benign thyroid nodule (not recorded which). Some clones in this sample may be carry-over from other donors' samples.

This clone was recorded at least ten times. The conserved phenylalanine or tryptophan normally closing the CDR3 is absent here, so this likely arose from a read error. The chain joins TRBV5-8 to TRBJ2-1; unclear D gene. Germline-derived CDR1 and CDR2 are SGHTS and YDEGEE. Trimming pared 4 bases from V and 0 bases from J, leaving 14 bases between. The CDR3 has 16 residues. CDR3: CASSTPKRSSYNEQFL. In DNA form, the CDR3 reads TGTGCCAGCAGCACCCCCAAAAGGAGCTCCTACAATGAGCAGTTCCTC.

This clone was detected a few times. The J gene is TRBJ2-3, the V gene TRBV6-2 or TRBV6-3; 8 nucleotides line up with TRBD1. CDR3 length: 14 residues. Germline CDR1 is MNHEY and CDR2 is SVGEGT. V was pared by 7 bases and J by 4 bases, with 7 bases of the junction left unmatched. CDR3 residues: CASTDRGRSDTQYF. CDR3 nucleotides: TGTGCCAGCACCGACAGGGGTCGTTCAGATACGCAGTATTTT.

In this sample, this clone turned up many times. The sample contains more than one DNA sequence encoding this CDR3. This rearrangement joins TRBV24-1 to TRBJ1-4, with a weak D call TRBD1 (5 bases). The CDR3 sequence is 14 residues long. Trimming cost V 3 bases and J 5 bases, with 9 bases left between them. From germline, CDR1 is KGHDR and CDR2 SFDVKD. CDR3 bases: TGTGCCACCAGTGATAACCAGGGAAATGAAAAACTGTTTTTT. Its protein product is CATSDNQGNEKLFF.

This clone turned up a few times. The V and J genes are TRBV7-9 and TRBJ2-7, with D possibly TRBD2 on 5 matching bases. The CDR3 has 12 residues. The V end was cut by 5 bases, the J end by 9 bases, with 14 bases between. Germline lookup yields CDR1 SEHNR and CDR2 FQNEAQ (reference sequence). CDR3 in amino acids: CASSPPWGVQYF. The CDR3 DNA reads as TGTGCCAGCAGCCCCCCCTGGGGAGTGCAGTACTTC.

This clone was observed a few times. V and J are TRBV28 and TRBJ2-1; 7 bases map to TRBD1. Germline-derived CDR1 and CDR2 are MDHEN and SYDVKM. The trim removed 5 bases at V and 2 bases at J, leaving 6 bases unmatched. The CDR3 sequence is 15 residues long. The CDR3 reads CASSRTGTAYNEQFF. Here the CDR3 DNA reads TGTGCCAGCAGTCGAACCGGGACAGCCTACAATGAGCAGTTCTTC.

This clone has only a few counts. This chain links TRBV19 with TRBJ1-1, with D maybe TRBD1 (5 bases). This CDR3 spans 15 amino acids. V was shortened by 7 bases and J by 4 bases, with 19 bases between the two germline ends. CDR1 and CDR2 from the germline V gene are LNHDA and SQIVND (reference sequence). CDR3 loop: CASMLGSFGGTEAFF. The CDR3 region has the DNA TGTGCCAGTATGTTGGGGTCCTTCGGGGGCACTGAAGCTTTCTTT.

In its sample, this clone ranks as medium-sized. The gene calls are TRBV29-1 and TRBJ1-1, with a weak D call TRBD1 (5 bases). The V and J ends lost 0 bases and 8 bases respectively, with 7 bases between them. Germline CDR1 reads SQVTM; CDR2 reads ANQGSEA. This CDR3 has 11 residues. The CDR3 nucleotides are TGCAGCGTTGAAGATCCAGGGGAAGCTTTCTTT. This gives the protein CSVEDPGEAFF.

In nucleotides, the CDR3 is TGCAGTGCAAAAACCGGGACTAGCGGTTACAATGAGCAGTTCTTC. It yields the protein CSAKTGTSGYNEQFF. V and J are TRBV20-1 and TRBJ2-1; 11 nucleotides align to TRBD2. Unmatched junction bases numbered 8, after V lost 6 bases and J lost 4 bases. Looked up from germline, CDR1 is DFQATT and CDR2 is SNEGSKA (reference sequence). CDR3 length: 15 amino acids.

This clone was observed a handful of times. The V and J genes are TRBV20-1 and TRBJ2-6; no reliable D call. The CDR3 contains 14 residues. Per the germline V gene, CDR1 is DFQATT and CDR2 is SNEGSKA (reference sequence). Deletions cut 1 base from V and 2 bases from J, with 6 bases between. The chain's CDR3 is CSARGGAGANVLTF. CDR3 in DNA: TGCAGTGCTAGAGGTGGGGCTGGGGCCAACGTCCTGACTTTC.

A few counts support this clone. V and J are TRBV20-1 and TRBJ2-7, with TRBD2 identical over 10 bases. With 6 bases clipped from V and 3 bases from J, the junction kept 11 bases outside the gene matches. The CDR3 sequence is 15 residues long. CDR1 DFQATT and CDR2 SNEGSKA come from the germline V gene (reference sequence). The CDR3 bases are TGCAGTGCCCGTGCCCCTAGCGGGGGTTTCTACGAGCAGTACTTC. Translating gives CSARAPSGGFYEQYF.

The V and J genes are TRBV6-1 and TRBJ2-7; TRBD1 matches at 10 bases. The CDR3 extends over 15 amino acids. Germline lookup yields CDR1 MNHNS and CDR2 SASEGT. The V gene end was trimmed by 5 bases and the J gene end by 0 bases; junction bases not matched to a gene: 4. This CDR3 is CASSSWTGGSYEQYF. The CDR3 nucleotides read TGTGCCAGCAGTTCGTGGACAGGGGGCTCCTACGAGCAGTACTTC.

The rearrangement joins TRBV12-3 or TRBV12-4 to TRBJ2-7; D is ambiguous. This CDR3 is 15 amino acids long. V lost 2 bases and J 5 bases, leaving 16 bases between the germline ends. CDR3 bases: TGTGCCAGCAGTTTAAAACCGTCGCTAATCGACGAGCAGTACTTC. Amino acid sequence: CASSLKPSLIDEQYF.

This clone was recorded many times. The J gene is TRBJ2-7, the V gene TRBV20-1, with 8 nucleotides matching TRBD1. The germline V gene has CDR1 DFQATT and CDR2 SNEGSKA (reference sequence). This CDR3 is built from 14 residues. The junction had 9 bases not matched to a gene; V was cut back by 5 bases and J by 3 bases. CDR3 in DNA: TGCAGTGCTCATACGGGACAGGTACTCTACGAGCAGTACTTC. Translating gives CSAHTGQVLYEQYF.

This clone qualifies as medium-sized. The chain couples TRBV11-3 to TRBJ2-1; the D gene is possibly TRBD2 (7 bases). The CDR3 contains 13 residues. In germline, CDR1 is SGHNT, CDR2 YENEEA. V was clipped by 5 bases and J by 9 bases, with 14 bases between them. The CDR3 here is CASSPRGAGEQFF. DNA for the CDR3: TGTGCCAGCAGCCCCCGGGGGGCTGGTGAGCAGTTCTTC.

This clone was seen a few times. The same CDR3 also results from other DNA sequences found in this sample. CDR3 DNA: TGTGCCAGCAGTTTTACTGGTAGCAAAGAGACCCAGTACTTC. Translated, it gives CASSFTGSKETQYF. The V and J genes are TRBV27 and TRBJ2-5; D is undetermined. This CDR3 comprises 14 residues. CDR1 is MNHEY and CDR2 is SMNVEV in the germline V gene (reference sequence). Between the trimmed V and J ends, which lost 3 bases and 3 bases, there was a span of 11 bases.

With regard to this clone: The junction does not match germline at one end; this may be a read error. This chain links TRBV9 with TRBJ2-1, with TRBD2 matching 7 bases. Germline assignment: CDR1 SGDLS and CDR2 YYNGEE. The CDR3 consists of 15 residues. The CDR3 is CASSAPGREFDERFF. As DNA, the CDR3 is TGTGCCAGTAGCGCCCCTGGGCGGGAGTTTGATGAGCGGTTCTTC.

This clone was observed at least ten times. The chain couples TRBV9 to TRBJ1-5; 9 bases are a match to TRBD1. This CDR3 is built from 16 residues. CDR1 and CDR2 (germline): SGDLS, YYNGEE. After removal of 3 bases from V and 6 bases from J, the junction contained 10 bases not matched to a gene. For the CDR3, the DNA is TGTGCCAGCAGCGACTCCCCGACAGGGGGGAGTCAGCCCCAGCATTTT. It is translated as CASSDSPTGGSQPQHF.

About this clone itself: The missing conserved phenylalanine or tryptophan at the end of this CDR3 makes a read error likely. The CDR3 protein is CASSLPAGNNEQFV. The CDR3 nucleotides are TGTGCCAGCAGCCTCCCAGCGGGGAACAATGAGCAGTTCGTC. The V gene is TRBV11-1, the J gene TRBJ2-1; 7 bases are shared with TRBD2. The CDR3 is made up of 14 amino acids. Germline loops: CDR1 SGHAT, CDR2 FQDESV (reference sequence). The V segment lost 5 bases and the J segment 5 bases; nucleotides outside the gene matches: 6.

The rearrangement links TRBV11-2 to TRBJ2-1; 14 nucleotides match TRBD2. Trimming cost V 6 bases and J 12 bases; bases outside gene matches: 13. This CDR3 has 16 amino acids. Germline V CDR1 and CDR2: SGHAT, FQNNGV. In DNA form, the CDR3 reads TGTGCCAGCAGGACAACCGGGACTAGCGGGAGTGGTGGGCAGTTCTTC. Translation gives CASRTTGTSGSGGQFF.

This clone showed up many times. The J gene is TRBJ2-1, the V gene TRBV4-1; no reliable D call. CDR1 is MGHRA, CDR2 YSYEKL, per germline. This CDR3 comprises 14 residues. Trimming shortened V by 4 bases and J by 5 bases, and 12 bases separated the two germline ends. CDR3 nucleotide sequence: TGCGCCAGCAGCCTTGTACGCAACGACAATGAGCAGTTCTTC. This sequence encodes CASSLVRNDNEQFF.

The CDR3 region is CASSLGLGGGPARGTQYF. CDR3 coding DNA: TGCGCCAGCAGCTTGGGGTTGGGCGGGGGGCCCGCCCGGGGGACGCAGTATTTT. The chain carries TRBV5-1 and TRBJ2-3; 8 positions agree with TRBD2. Germline V gene data show CDR1 as SGHRS and CDR2 as YFSETQ. V shed 0 bases and J 9 bases; nucleotides not matched to a gene: 18. The CDR3 length is 18 residues.

By share, this clone ranks as medium-sized. The chain joins TRBV7-8 to TRBJ1-2, with D unclear. The ends were cut back, 3 bases at V and 0 bases at J, with 5 bases in the middle. This CDR3 contains 13 residues. The germline CDR1 and CDR2 sequences are SGHVS and FQNEAQ. The CDR3 coding sequence is TGTGCCAGCAGCTTGTACGCTAACTATGGCTACACCTTC. Residues: CASSLYANYGYTF.

Concerning this clone: The sample contains more than one DNA sequence encoding this CDR3. This CDR3 reads CASSYSRERAGGWDEQFF. In DNA form, the CDR3 reads TGTGCCAGCAGTTACTCCCGCGAGCGGGCGGGAGGGTGGGATGAGCAGTTCTTC. This sequence joins TRBV6-6 and TRBJ2-1, with TRBD2 identical over 9 bases. V shed 0 bases, J shed 8 bases, and the junction held 14 bases outside the gene matches. Germline-derived CDR1 and CDR2 are MNHNY and SVGAGI (reference sequence). The CDR3 extends over 18 amino acids.

This clone was found a few times. The rearrangement uses TRBV24-1 and TRBJ2-1; 13 bases align to TRBD2. The CDR3 has 15 amino acids. Germline values: CDR1 KGHDR, CDR2 SFDVKD. Germline trimming cut 3 bases from V and 6 bases from J; bases unmatched to any gene: 1. CDR3 nucleotide sequence: TGTGCCACCAGTGATGGACTAGCGGGGGTCAATGAGCAGTTCTTC. Protein product: CATSDGLAGVNEQFF.

This clone has just a few counts. This chain links TRBV6-1 with TRBJ2-7; D is uncertain. V dropped 3 bases and J dropped 4 bases, with 7 bases sitting between them. The V gene's germline CDR1 is MNHNS and CDR2 SASEGT. CDR3 size: 12 residues. The CDR3 loop is CASSDGRYEQYF. The CDR3, as DNA: TGTGCCAGCAGTGATGGAAGGTACGAGCAGTACTTC.

This clone showed up just a few times. The CDR3 nucleotides read TGTGCCAGCAGCTTAACTAGGGGGGATACGCAGTATTTT. This sequence encodes CASSLTRGDTQYF. The gene calls are TRBV7-3 and TRBJ2-3, with D possibly being TRBD1 (6 bases). CDR1 and CDR2 (germline): SGHTA, FQGTGA. V was pared by 0 bases and J by 6 bases, with 7 bases between. The CDR3 totals 13 residues.

This clone came up a few times. This chain joins TRBV7-2 and TRBJ2-1; 10 bases align to TRBD2. V was pared by 6 bases and J by 7 bases, with 9 bases of the junction left unmatched. The CDR3 contains 15 residues. Germline V gene data show CDR1 as SGHTA and CDR2 as FQGNSA. The CDR3 DNA is TGTGCCAGCAGACTGAGCGGGGGGGCCTCGAATGAGCAGTTCTTC. Protein: CASRLSGGASNEQFF.